This T cell receptor (beta chain) was captured in a study of CD8 T cells in ankylosing spondylitis. Quantitative barcoded 5'-RACE was used to prepare TCR beta libraries. Each CDR3 protein is one row after TCRdb ran MiXCR on the 5' RACE reads. The table includes 250,000 to 400,000 distinct CDR3 sequences, 11% detected once. As for this clonotype: A much larger clonotype is one base distant, so this may be a read error. The CDR3 end shows no conserved phenylalanine or tryptophan, and so a read error is likely.

Trimming left V 4 bases short and J 8 bases short, with 13 bases between. Germline CDR1 is SGHRS and CDR2 is YFSETQ. The CDR3 spans 13 residues. The sequenced material came from blood, either unsorted or a sorted T cell fraction (not recorded which). The chain joins TRBV5-1 to TRBJ2-1; tentatively, D is TRBD1 or TRBD2 (5 bases each). This clonotype was obtained from a female donor with ankylosing spondylitis or in good health (not recorded which). The CDR3, as DNA: TGCGCCAGCAGCCTGGGACCAAAAGATGAGCAGTTCTTG. Translation gives CASSLGPKDEQFL.